The source of this T cell receptor (beta chain) is a study of T cell repertoires in cytomegalovirus infection. Study background: Indicated by public TCR beta signatures were CMV infection and matching HLA type.

The CDR3 has 12 amino acids. V lost 6 bases and J lost 7, with 12 bases in between. Germline CDR1 reads MDHEN; CDR2 reads SYDVKM. The table lists this clonotype with many counts. Its antigen is undetermined. TCRdb independently ran MiXCR on the reads; one entry per CDR3 protein. This table holds some 100,000 distinct CDR3 sequences, less than 30% found once. The receptor was derived from a human donor in good health (CMV status not recorded). Some clones in this sample may be carry-over from other donors' samples. The chain recombines TRBV28 with TRBJ1-2, with D hard to call. Material: CD8+ T cells from cultured PBMCs, obtained from culture after CMV antigen stimulation. The CDR3 region has the DNA TGTGCCAGCAGGGATGTGGGGATTGGCTACACCTTC. Encoded protein: CASRDVGIGYTF.